This T cell receptor beta chain stems from a study of spatial heterogeneity in lung cancer. Germline V gives CDR1 MNHEY, CDR2 SVGEGT. This CDR3 has 15 residues. MiXCR, run by TCRdb on the 5' RACE reads, gives a single entry per CDR3 protein. The table shows 5,000 to 6,500 distinct CDR3 sequences, with 6.5% to 8.5% occurring only once. A few counts support this clonotype. Its antigen is still unknown. Its ends do not fully match the called genes, so a read error is possible. Specified time point: sample taken at primary tumor resection. General study results and limits: Counts that tracked tumor mutation counts were those of expanded intratumoral alpha and beta TCRs.

The source is a female donor with early-stage non-small cell lung cancer. The material was lung tumor tissue, obtained at surgery. The V call is TRBV6-2 or TRBV6-3, the J call TRBJ2-1; 15 bases align to TRBD2. The CDR3 loop is CVSSGTSGRYNEQFF. CDR3 nucleotides: TGTGTCAGCAGTGGGACTAGCGGGAGGTACAATGAGCAGTTCTTC.